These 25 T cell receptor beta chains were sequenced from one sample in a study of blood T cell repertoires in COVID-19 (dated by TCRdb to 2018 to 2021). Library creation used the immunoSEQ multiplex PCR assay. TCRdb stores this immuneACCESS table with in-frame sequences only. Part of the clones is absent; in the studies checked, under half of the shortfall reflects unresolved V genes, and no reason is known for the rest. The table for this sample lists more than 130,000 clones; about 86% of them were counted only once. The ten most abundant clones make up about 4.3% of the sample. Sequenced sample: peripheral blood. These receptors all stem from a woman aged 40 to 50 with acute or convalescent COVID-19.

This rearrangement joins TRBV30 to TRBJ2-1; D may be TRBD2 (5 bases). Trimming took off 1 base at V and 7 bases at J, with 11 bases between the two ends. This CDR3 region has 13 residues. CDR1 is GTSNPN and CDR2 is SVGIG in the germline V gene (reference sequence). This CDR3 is CAWSGGYNNEQFF. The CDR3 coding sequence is TGTGCCTGGAGTGGAGGGTATAATAATGAGCAGTTCTTC.

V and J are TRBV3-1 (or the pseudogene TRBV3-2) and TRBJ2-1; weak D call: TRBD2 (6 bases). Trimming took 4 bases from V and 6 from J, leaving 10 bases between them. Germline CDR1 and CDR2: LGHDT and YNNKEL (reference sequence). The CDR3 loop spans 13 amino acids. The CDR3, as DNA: TGTGCCAGCAGCCCGAGGACTACCAATGAGCAGTTCTTC. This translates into CASSPRTTNEQFF.

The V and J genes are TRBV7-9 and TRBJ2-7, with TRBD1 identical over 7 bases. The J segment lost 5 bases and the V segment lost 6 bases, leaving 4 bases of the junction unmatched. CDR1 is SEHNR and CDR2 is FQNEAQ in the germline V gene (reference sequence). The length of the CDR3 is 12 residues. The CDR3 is CASRKDRDEQYF. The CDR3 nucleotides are TGTGCCAGCAGAAAAGACAGGGACGAGCAGTACTTC.

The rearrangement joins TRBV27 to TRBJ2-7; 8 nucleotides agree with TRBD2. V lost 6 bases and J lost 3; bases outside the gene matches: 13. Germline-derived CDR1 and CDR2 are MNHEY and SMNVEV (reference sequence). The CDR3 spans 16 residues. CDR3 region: CASSPKPGGSFYEQYF. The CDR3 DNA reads TGTGCCAGCAGCCCGAAGCCGGGGGGGAGTTTCTACGAGCAGTACTTC.

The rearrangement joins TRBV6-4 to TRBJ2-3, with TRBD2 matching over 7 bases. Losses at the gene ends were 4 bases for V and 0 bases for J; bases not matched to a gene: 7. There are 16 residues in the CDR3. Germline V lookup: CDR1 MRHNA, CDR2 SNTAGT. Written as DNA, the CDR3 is TGTGCCAGCAGTGCCAGCGGGGCCTTTAGCACAGATACGCAGTATTTT. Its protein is CASSASGAFSTDTQYF.

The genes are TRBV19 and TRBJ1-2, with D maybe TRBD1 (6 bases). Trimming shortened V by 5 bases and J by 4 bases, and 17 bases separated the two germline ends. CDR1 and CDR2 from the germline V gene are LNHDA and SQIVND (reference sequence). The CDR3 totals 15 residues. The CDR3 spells CASSGHGQSGYGYTF. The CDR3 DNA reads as TGTGCCAGTAGTGGACATGGACAGTCGGGCTATGGCTACACCTTC.

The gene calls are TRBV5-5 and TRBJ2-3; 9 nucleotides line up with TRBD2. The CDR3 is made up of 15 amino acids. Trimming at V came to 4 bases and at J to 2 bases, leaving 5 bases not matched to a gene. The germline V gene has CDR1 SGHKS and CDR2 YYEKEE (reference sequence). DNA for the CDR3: TGTGCCAGCAGCCCCTTAGCGGGAGCCACAGATACGCAGTATTTT. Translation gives CASSPLAGATDTQYF.

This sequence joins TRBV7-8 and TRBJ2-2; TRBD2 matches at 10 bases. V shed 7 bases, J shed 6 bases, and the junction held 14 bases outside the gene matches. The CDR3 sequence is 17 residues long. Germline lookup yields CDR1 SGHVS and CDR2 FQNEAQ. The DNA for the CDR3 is TGTGCCAGCATCTCCTCTAGCGGGAGCAGGTGGGCCGGGGAGCTGTTTTTT. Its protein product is CASISSSGSRWAGELFF.

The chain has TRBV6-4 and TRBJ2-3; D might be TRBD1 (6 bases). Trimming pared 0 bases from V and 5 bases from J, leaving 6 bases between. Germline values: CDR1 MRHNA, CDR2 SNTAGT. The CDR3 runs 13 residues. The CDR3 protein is CASSDSDRDTQYF. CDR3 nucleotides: TGTGCCAGCAGTGACTCGGACAGAGATACGCAGTATTTT.

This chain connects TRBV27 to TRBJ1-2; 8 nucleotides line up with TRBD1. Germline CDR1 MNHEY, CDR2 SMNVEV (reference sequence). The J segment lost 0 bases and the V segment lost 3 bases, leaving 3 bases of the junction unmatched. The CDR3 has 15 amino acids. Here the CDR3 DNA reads TGTGCCAGCAGTTTTAGGACAGGGCCTAACTATGGCTACACCTTC. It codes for CASSFRTGPNYGYTF.

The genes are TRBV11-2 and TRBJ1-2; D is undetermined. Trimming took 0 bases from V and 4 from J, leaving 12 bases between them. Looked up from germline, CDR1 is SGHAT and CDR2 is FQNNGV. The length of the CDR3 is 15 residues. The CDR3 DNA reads TGTGCCAGCAGCTTAGATTATGGCAGGATCTATGGCTACACCTTC. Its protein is CASSLDYGRIYGYTF.

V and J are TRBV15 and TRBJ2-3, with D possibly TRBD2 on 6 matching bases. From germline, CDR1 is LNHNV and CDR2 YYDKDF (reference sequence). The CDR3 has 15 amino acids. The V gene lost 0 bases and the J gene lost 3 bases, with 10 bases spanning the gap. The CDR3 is CATSRDRGKTDTQYF. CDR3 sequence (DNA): TGTGCCACCAGCAGAGATCGGGGGAAAACAGATACGCAGTATTTT. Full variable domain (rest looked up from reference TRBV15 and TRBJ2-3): DAMVIQNPRYQVTQFGKPVTLSCSQTLNHNVMYWYQQKSSQAPKLLFHYYDKDFNNEADTPDNFQSRRPNTSFCFLDIRSPGLGDTAMYLCATSRDRGKTDTQYFGPGTRLTVL.

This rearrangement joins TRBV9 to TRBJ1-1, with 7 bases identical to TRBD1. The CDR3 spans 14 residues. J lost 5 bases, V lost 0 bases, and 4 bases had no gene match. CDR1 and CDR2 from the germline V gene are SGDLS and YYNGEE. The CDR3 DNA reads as TGTGCCAGCAGCGTAGGACAGGGTGGGACTGAAGCTTTCTTT. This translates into CASSVGQGGTEAFF. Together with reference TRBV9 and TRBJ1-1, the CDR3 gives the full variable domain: DSGVTQTPKHLITATGQRVTLRCSPRSGDLSVYWYQQSLDQGLQFLIQYYNGEERAKGNILERFSAQQFPDLHSELNLSSLELGDSALYFCASSVGQGGTEAFFGQGTRLTVV.

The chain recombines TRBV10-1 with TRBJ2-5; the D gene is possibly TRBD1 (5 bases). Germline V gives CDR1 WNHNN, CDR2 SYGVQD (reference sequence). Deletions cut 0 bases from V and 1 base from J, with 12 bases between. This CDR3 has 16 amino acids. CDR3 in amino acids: CASSESARVLQETQYF. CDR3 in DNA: TGCGCCAGCAGTGAGTCTGCCAGGGTCCTCCAAGAGACCCAGTACTTC.

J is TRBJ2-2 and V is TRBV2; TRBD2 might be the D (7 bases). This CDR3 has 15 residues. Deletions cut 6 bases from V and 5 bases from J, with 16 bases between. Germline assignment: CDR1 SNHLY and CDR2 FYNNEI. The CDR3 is CASRRGPGRTGELFF. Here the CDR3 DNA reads TGTGCCAGCAGGCGGGGGCCAGGGAGGACCGGGGAGCTGTTTTTT.

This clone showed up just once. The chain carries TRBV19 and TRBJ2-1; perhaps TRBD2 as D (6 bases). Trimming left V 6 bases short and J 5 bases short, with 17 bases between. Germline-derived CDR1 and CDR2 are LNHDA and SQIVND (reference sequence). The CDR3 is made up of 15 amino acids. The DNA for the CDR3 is TGTGCCAGTAGGGGGGGAGTTGGGATGAACAATGAGCAGTTCTTC. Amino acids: CASRGGVGMNNEQFF.

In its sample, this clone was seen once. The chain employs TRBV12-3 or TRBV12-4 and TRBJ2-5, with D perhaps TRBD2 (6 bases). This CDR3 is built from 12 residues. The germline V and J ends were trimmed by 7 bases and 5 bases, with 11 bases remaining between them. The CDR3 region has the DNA TGTGCCAGCAAGTCCGGGGGTGAGACCCAGTACTTC. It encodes CASKSGGETQYF.

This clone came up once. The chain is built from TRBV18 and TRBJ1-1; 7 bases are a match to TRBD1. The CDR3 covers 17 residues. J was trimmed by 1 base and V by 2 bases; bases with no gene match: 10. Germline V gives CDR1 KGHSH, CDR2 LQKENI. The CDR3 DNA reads TGTGCCAGCTCACCAATAGCCGACACAGGGGCGAACACTGAAGCTTTCTTT. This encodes CASSPIADTGANTEAFF. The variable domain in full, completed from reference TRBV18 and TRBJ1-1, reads NAGVMQNPRHLVRRRGQEARLRCSPMKGHSHVYWYRQLPEEGLKFMVYLQKENIIDESGMPKERFSAEFPKEGPSILRIQQVVRGDSAAYFCASSPIADTGANTEAFFGQGTRLTVV.

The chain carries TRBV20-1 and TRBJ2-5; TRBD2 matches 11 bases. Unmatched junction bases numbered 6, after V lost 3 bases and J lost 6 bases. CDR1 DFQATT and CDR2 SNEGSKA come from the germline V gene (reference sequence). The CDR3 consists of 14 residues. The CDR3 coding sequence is TGCAGTGCTAGTAGTACTAGCGGGAGTAAGACCCAGTACTTC. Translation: CSASSTSGSKTQYF.

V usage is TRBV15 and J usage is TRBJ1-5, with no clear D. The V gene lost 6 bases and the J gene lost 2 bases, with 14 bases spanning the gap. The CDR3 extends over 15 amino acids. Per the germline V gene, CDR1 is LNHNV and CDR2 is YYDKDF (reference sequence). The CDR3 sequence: CATRDGGLGNQPQHF. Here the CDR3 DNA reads TGTGCCACCAGAGACGGAGGACTGGGCAATCAGCCCCAGCATTTT.

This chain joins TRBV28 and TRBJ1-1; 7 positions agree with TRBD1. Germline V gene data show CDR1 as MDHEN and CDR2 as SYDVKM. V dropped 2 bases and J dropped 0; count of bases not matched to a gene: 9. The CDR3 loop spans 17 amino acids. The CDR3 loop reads CASSLPRTGVMNTEAFF. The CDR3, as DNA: TGTGCCAGCAGTTTACCTCGGACAGGAGTGATGAACACTGAAGCTTTCTTT.

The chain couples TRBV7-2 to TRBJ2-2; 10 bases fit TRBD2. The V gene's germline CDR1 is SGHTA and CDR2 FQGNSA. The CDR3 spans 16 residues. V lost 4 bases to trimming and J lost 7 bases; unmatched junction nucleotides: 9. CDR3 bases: TGTGCCAGCAGCTCCCTTCAAGCGGGGGGGATCGGGGAGCTGTTTTTT. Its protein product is CASSSLQAGGIGELFF.

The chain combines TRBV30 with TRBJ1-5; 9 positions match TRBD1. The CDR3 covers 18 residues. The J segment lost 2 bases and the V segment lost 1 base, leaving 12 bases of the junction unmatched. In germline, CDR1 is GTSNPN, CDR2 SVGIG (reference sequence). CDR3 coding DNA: TGTGCCTGGAGTGGGGACAGGGCGTCGCCTACTGGCAATCAGCCCCAGCATTTT. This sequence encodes CAWSGDRASPTGNQPQHF.

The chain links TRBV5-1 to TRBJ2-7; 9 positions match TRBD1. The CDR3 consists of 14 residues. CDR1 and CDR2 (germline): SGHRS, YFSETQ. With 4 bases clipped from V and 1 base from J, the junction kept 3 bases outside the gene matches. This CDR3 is CASSHGQGSYEQYF. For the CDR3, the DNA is TGCGCCAGCAGCCACGGACAGGGGTCCTACGAGCAGTACTTC.

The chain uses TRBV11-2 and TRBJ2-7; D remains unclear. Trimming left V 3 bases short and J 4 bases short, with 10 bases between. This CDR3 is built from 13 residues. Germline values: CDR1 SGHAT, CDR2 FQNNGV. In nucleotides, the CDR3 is TGTGCCAGCAGCTTCATCCAACTTTACGAGCAGTACTTC. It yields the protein CASSFIQLYEQYF.